The clone carrying this T cell receptor beta chain was picked up a small number of times. Antigen specificity is unknown. This sample was taken from a study of T-cell memory formation after mild COVID-19. Study in general: Each donor largely had its own TCR clusters.

The CDR3 is made up of 14 amino acids. Germline values: CDR1 SQVTM, CDR2 ANQGSEA. V trimming: 4 bases; J trimming: 1 base; junction bases outside the gene matches: 7. TCRdb called the 5' RACE reads again in MiXCR, with one record for every CDR3 protein. The sample has some 600,000 distinct CDR3 sequences, around 15% seen once. Study observations and caveats: The second-wave clones peaking on day 37 were not confirmed as SARS-CoV-2-specific. Later expanders leaned toward CD4+, whereas clones contracting from day 15 to 85 were balanced CD4/CD8. Clones which contracted sat mainly in CM and EM if CD4+, and in EMRA if CD8+.

The chain joins TRBV29-1 to TRBJ2-7, with TRBD1 identical over 7 bases. Source material: PBMCs or a T cell subset sorted from them (not recorded which). The sequence was collected from an adult woman who had mild COVID-19 (a few samples of this study predate the infection). Cell type and time point are not known. The CDR3 nucleotides are TGCAGCGTTGGAGGGGGCAGGGGATCCTACGAGCAGTACTTC. This encodes CSVGGGRGSYEQYF.